One sample yielded the 30 T cell receptor beta chains listed below, sequenced in a study of shared clonotypes between healthy human individuals (dated by TCRdb to 2019 to 2021). Libraries came from the immunoSEQ multiplex PCR assay. This is the immuneACCESS table as TCRdb keeps it, with only in-frame sequences that have V and J called. A part of the clones is gone; compared with another copy, unresolved V genes explain less than half, and the rest is unexplained. The sample table contains about a million clones; only one count was recorded for roughly 70% of them. The ten largest clones add up to roughly 1.5% of the sample. The sample taken for sequencing was memory CD4+ T cells sorted from blood. What this sample's cell subset or site label stands for: CD45RA-negative fraction. These receptor sequences come from a man aged 18 to 35 in good health.

The chain employs TRBV30 and TRBJ1-3, with D perhaps TRBD1 (5 bases). Germline V gene sequence: CDR1 GTSNPN, CDR2 SVGIG (reference sequence). The CDR3 spans 16 residues. The ends were cut back, 7 bases at V and 1 base at J, with 20 bases in the middle. In DNA, the CDR3 is TGTGCCTCCAACTTACGGGGCTCTTCTTCTGGAAACACCATATATTTT. Translated, it gives CASNLRGSSSGNTIYF.

The chain couples TRBV14 to TRBJ2-1, with 10 bases fitting TRBD1. This CDR3 has 16 amino acids. The V segment lost 3 bases and the J segment 9 bases; nucleotides outside the gene matches: 11. Germline assignment: CDR1 SGHDN and CDR2 FVKESK. The CDR3 loop is CASSHIGQGVHTEQFF. CDR3 DNA: TGTGCCAGCAGCCACATTGGACAGGGGGTACACACTGAGCAGTTCTTC.

The gene calls are TRBV7-8 and TRBJ1-2; 7 bases fit TRBD1. The CDR3 contains 17 residues. Germline trimming cut 5 bases from V and 8 bases from J; bases unmatched to any gene: 20. CDR1 is SGHVS and CDR2 is FQNEAQ in the germline V gene. For the CDR3, the DNA is TGTGCCAGCAGCGCCAGCGATACGGACAGGCCGGGGTACGGCTACACCTTC. Its translation: CASSASDTDRPGYGYTF.

The gene calls are TRBV7-9 and TRBJ1-2; no reliable D call. The V and J ends lost 5 bases and 7 bases respectively, with 14 bases between them. Germline assignment: CDR1 SEHNR and CDR2 FQNEAQ (reference sequence). The CDR3 contains 13 residues. This CDR3 reads CASSREKGIGYTF. CDR3 DNA: TGTGCCAGCAGCCGGGAGAAGGGAATTGGCTACACCTTC.

Comment on this clone: This CDR3 is also generated by other DNA sequences in the sample. The chain employs TRBV27 and TRBJ1-1; the D is unclear. The length of the CDR3 is 13 residues. The germline V gene has CDR1 MNHEY and CDR2 SMNVEV (reference sequence). The ends were cut back, 5 bases at V and 2 bases at J, with 9 bases in the middle. CDR3 amino acids: CASSLNRNTEAFF. The CDR3 nucleotides read TGTGCCAGCAGTCTAAACAGAAACACTGAAGCTTTCTTT.

The rearrangement links TRBV27 to TRBJ1-2; TRBD1 might be the D (5 bases). Trimming took 6 bases from V and 3 from J, leaving 14 bases between them. The CDR3 runs to 14 residues. Germline V CDR1 and CDR2: MNHEY, SMNVEV (reference sequence). The CDR3 sequence is CASRSPGRDYGYTF. For the CDR3, the DNA is TGTGCCAGCAGGAGTCCGGGACGGGACTATGGCTACACCTTC.

The chain recombines TRBV2 with TRBJ1-6; D is ambiguous. Germline values: CDR1 SNHLY, CDR2 FYNNEI. Deletions cut 2 bases from V and 0 bases from J, with 17 bases between. CDR3 size: 19 residues. The CDR3 sequence is CASSEFSFRGSSYNSPLHF. The CDR3 DNA reads TGTGCCAGCAGTGAATTCTCTTTCCGGGGAAGCTCCTATAATTCACCCCTCCACTTT.

This clone appeared a few times. Other DNA variants within this sample encode the same CDR3. The genes are TRBV5-1 and TRBJ1-2, with D unclear. This CDR3 is built from 14 residues. Germline V lookup: CDR1 SGHRS, CDR2 YFSETQ. Trimming stripped 0 bases from V and 3 bases from J, with 9 bases between. The CDR3 here is CASSLVGQDYGYTF. The CDR3 coding sequence is TGCGCCAGCAGCTTGGTCGGGCAGGACTATGGCTACACCTTC. The variable domain in full, completed from reference TRBV5-1 and TRBJ1-2, reads KAGVTQTPRYLIKTRGQQVTLSCSPISGHRSVSWYQQTPGQGLQFLFEYFSETQRNKGNFPGRFSGRQFSNSRSEMNVSTLELGDSALYLCASSLVGQDYGYTFGSGTRLTVV.

The CDR3 DNA is TGTGCCTGGAGACTGGGACAGGGTTATTCACCCCTCCACTTT. Its translation is CAWRLGQGYSPLHF. The V call is TRBV30, the J call TRBJ1-6; TRBD1 matches at 9 bases. Germline V gene lookup returns CDR1 GTSNPN and CDR2 SVGIG (reference sequence). The CDR3 is 14 amino acids. V trimming: 3 bases; J trimming: 8 bases; junction bases outside the gene matches: 5.

This clone occurred once. The chain uses TRBV10-2 and TRBJ2-2; D gene ambiguous. The CDR3 is 14 residues long. The V gene's germline CDR1 is WSHSY and CDR2 SAAADI. Trimming removed 2 bases from V and 3 bases from J, with 7 bases in between. In nucleotides, the CDR3 is TGCGCCAGCAGTGAGCAGGCTTACACCGGGGAGCTGTTTTTT. Protein product: CASSEQAYTGELFF.

The J gene is TRBJ2-2, the V gene TRBV5-4, with 8 bases fitting TRBD2. CDR1 and CDR2 (germline): SGHNT, YYREEE (reference sequence). The CDR3 runs 13 residues. CDR3 sequence (DNA): TGTGCATGGCAGGGACTAGTGGCCGGGGAGCTGTTTTTT. Protein product: CAWQGLVAGELFF. Based on the CDR3 plus reference TRBV5-4 and TRBJ2-2, the full variable domain is ETGVTQSPTHLIKTRGQQVTLRCSSQSGHNTVSWYQQALGQGPQFIFQYYREEENGRGNFPPRFSGLQFPNYSSELNVNALELDDSALYLCAWQGLVAGELFFGEGSRLTVL.

This clone has a handful of counts. This sequence joins TRBV2 and TRBJ1-2; tentatively, D is TRBD1 (6 bases). The CDR3 sequence is 13 residues long. Germline CDR1 SNHLY, CDR2 FYNNEI. V lost 1 base and J 3 bases, leaving 6 bases between the germline ends. The CDR3 here is CASSEEGDYGYTF. In DNA, the CDR3 is TGTGCCAGCAGTGAAGAGGGGGACTATGGCTACACCTTC.

The chain links TRBV7-9 to TRBJ1-6; TRBD1 aligns across 7 bases. Germline CDR1 SEHNR, CDR2 FQNEAQ (reference sequence). The CDR3 spans 14 residues. J lost 8 bases, V lost 5 bases, and 6 bases had no gene match. CDR3 region: CASSQGGPYSPLHF. As DNA, the CDR3 is TGTGCCAGCAGCCAAGGGGGCCCTTATTCACCCCTCCACTTT. The full variable domain, in which reference TRBV7-9 and TRBJ1-6 provide the parts outside the CDR3, is DTGVSQNPRHKITKRGQNVTFRCDPISEHNRLYWYRQTLGQGPEFLTYFQNEAQLEKSRLLSDRFSAERPKGSFSTLEIQRTEQGDSAMYLCASSQGGPYSPLHFGNGTRLTVT.

This sequence joins TRBV7-2 and TRBJ2-7; 7 bases line up with TRBD1. Looked up from germline, CDR1 is SGHTA and CDR2 is FQGNSA. V was pared by 6 bases and J by 5 bases, with 4 bases of the junction left unmatched. There are 12 residues in the CDR3. The CDR3 loop reads CASRSTGHEQYF. CDR3 in DNA: TGTGCCAGCAGATCGACAGGGCACGAGCAGTACTTC.

J is TRBJ2-2 and V is TRBV5-1; a weak D match, TRBD1 (6 bases). Germline CDR1 and CDR2: SGHRS and YFSETQ. This CDR3 is built from 15 residues. The ends were cut back, 3 bases at V and 7 bases at J, with 16 bases in the middle. This CDR3 reads CASSWGFTGIGELFF. The CDR3 DNA follows: TGCGCCAGCAGCTGGGGGTTTACAGGGATCGGGGAGCTGTTTTTT. Supplemented by reference TRBV5-1 and TRBJ2-2, the full variable domain reads KAGVTQTPRYLIKTRGQQVTLSCSPISGHRSVSWYQQTPGQGLQFLFEYFSETQRNKGNFPGRFSGRQFSNSRSEMNVSTLELGDSALYLCASSWGFTGIGELFFGEGSRLTVL.

This chain links TRBV9 with TRBJ1-1, with 8 bases that match TRBD1. From germline, CDR1 is SGDLS and CDR2 YYNGEE. The J segment lost 1 base and the V segment lost 0 bases, leaving 8 bases of the junction unmatched. CDR3 length equals 17 residues. The CDR3 region has the DNA TGTGCCAGCAGCGTAGGGGTGACAGGGGCGCCGAACACTGAAGCTTTCTTT. It is translated as CASSVGVTGAPNTEAFF.

The chain combines TRBV19 with TRBJ2-7; 9 bases line up with TRBD2. The CDR3 totals 14 residues. The V gene end was trimmed by 5 bases and the J gene end by 1 base; junction bases not matched to a gene: 3. Germline V gene data show CDR1 as LNHDA and CDR2 as SQIVND (reference sequence). In nucleotides, the CDR3 is TGTGCCAGTAGTCTGACTAGCGGTTCCTACGAGCAGTACTTC. Its protein product is CASSLTSGSYEQYF.

This chain uses TRBV7-9 with TRBJ1-1; TRBD1 might be the D (5 bases). V was clipped by 2 bases and J by 5 bases, with 9 bases between them. The germline CDR1 and CDR2 sequences are SEHNR and FQNEAQ (reference sequence). There are 13 residues in the CDR3. The CDR3 loop is CASSLQGSTEAFF. The CDR3 DNA reads as TGTGCCAGCAGCTTACAGGGTTCGACTGAAGCTTTCTTT. Full variable domain (outside the CDR3, taken from reference TRBV7-9 and TRBJ1-1): DTGVSQNPRHKITKRGQNVTFRCDPISEHNRLYWYRQTLGQGPEFLTYFQNEAQLEKSRLLSDRFSAERPKGSFSTLEIQRTEQGDSAMYLCASSLQGSTEAFFGQGTRLTVV.

This clone was seen a single time. The rearrangement links TRBV9 to TRBJ2-7, with 8 bases aligning to TRBD1. Per germline, CDR1 SGDLS and CDR2 YYNGEE. Trimming took 4 bases from V and 5 from J; bases not matched to a gene: 11. This CDR3 has 15 amino acids. The CDR3 reads CASSPPGTGDDEQYF. Here the CDR3 DNA reads TGTGCCAGCAGCCCACCCGGGACAGGTGATGACGAGCAGTACTTC.

The rearrangement uses TRBV6-6 and TRBJ1-6; D remains unclear. V was clipped by 2 bases and J by 10 bases, with 9 bases between them. Germline assignment: CDR1 MNHNY and CDR2 SVGAGI (reference sequence). The CDR3 is 13 amino acids. The CDR3 loop reads CASSYVVASPLHF. The CDR3 DNA reads TGTGCCAGCAGTTACGTGGTAGCCTCACCCCTCCACTTT.

This clone was counted a single time. The J gene is TRBJ1-5, the V gene TRBV6-4, with TRBD1 as a possible D gene (6 bases). The V and J ends lost 0 bases and 2 bases respectively, with 11 bases between them. This CDR3 has 16 residues. Germline-derived CDR1 and CDR2 are MRHNA and SNTAGT. Here the CDR3 reads CASSDSRGRGNQPQHF. CDR3 in DNA: TGTGCCAGCAGTGACTCCAGGGGCAGGGGCAATCAGCCCCAGCATTTT.

This clone has a single count. The chain is built from TRBV5-4 and TRBJ2-7; perhaps TRBD1 as D (5 bases). CDR1 is SGHNT and CDR2 is YYREEE in the germline V gene (reference sequence). V was shortened by 6 bases and J by 6 bases, with 16 bases between the two germline ends. The CDR3 consists of 13 residues. The CDR3 nucleotides read TGTGCCAGCACCGTGGGGCCCAACCGCGAGCAGTACTTC. Translation gives CASTVGPNREQYF.

The table lists this clone with a count of one. The chain has TRBV7-9 and TRBJ1-1, with D perhaps TRBD1 (5 bases). V was clipped by 0 bases and J by 4 bases, with 6 bases between them. CDR3 length: 13 residues. Germline V CDR1 and CDR2: SEHNR, FQNEAQ (reference sequence). The CDR3 region is CASSLAGVTEAFF. CDR3 bases: TGTGCCAGCAGCTTAGCAGGGGTCACTGAAGCTTTCTTT.

V gene TRBV5-6 combines with J gene TRBJ2-5; D may be TRBD1 (5 bases). Germline V gene lookup returns CDR1 SGHDT and CDR2 YYEEEE. CDR3 length equals 15 residues. Trimming took off 0 bases at V and 5 bases at J, with 14 bases between the two ends. CDR3 coding DNA: TGTGCCAGCAGCTTGGGAAGAATTTCAGGGGAGACCCAGTACTTC. Translation: CASSLGRISGETQYF.

The rearrangement joins TRBV19 to TRBJ1-3; D is unclear. Germline V gene lookup returns CDR1 LNHDA and CDR2 SQIVND (reference sequence). Trimming stripped 4 bases from V and 0 bases from J, with 10 bases between. The CDR3 is made up of 15 amino acids. CDR3 protein: CASSTSGSSGNTIYF. Here the CDR3 DNA reads TGTGCCAGTAGTACGTCGGGAAGCTCTGGAAACACCATATATTTT.

The chain joins TRBV28 to TRBJ2-3, with D perhaps matching TRBD1 or TRBD2 (6 bases each). V lost 8 bases and J 0 bases, leaving 9 bases between the germline ends. Per germline, CDR1 MDHEN and CDR2 SYDVKM. CDR3 length: 13 amino acids. In DNA, the CDR3 is TGTGCCAGCGAAGGGGGGAGCACAGATACGCAGTATTTT. Translating gives CASEGGSTDTQYF.

This clone was observed once. This chain uses TRBV5-1 with TRBJ1-4; tentatively, D is TRBD1 (5 bases). The CDR3 sequence is 16 residues long. From germline, CDR1 is SGHRS and CDR2 YFSETQ. V lost 0 bases and J lost 7, with 16 bases in between. Written as DNA, the CDR3 is TGCGCCAGCAGCTTGGGATCGGGGACGGGGGGTGAAAAACTGTTTTTT. Its translation is CASSLGSGTGGEKLFF. The variable domain in full, with the rest retrieved from reference TRBV5-1 and TRBJ1-4, is KAGVTQTPRYLIKTRGQQVTLSCSPISGHRSVSWYQQTPGQGLQFLFEYFSETQRNKGNFPGRFSGRQFSNSRSEMNVSTLELGDSALYLCASSLGSGTGGEKLFFGSGTQLSVL.

J is TRBJ2-3 and V is TRBV4-1; a weak D match, TRBD1 (7 bases). The CDR3 runs to 15 residues. The V end was cut by 6 bases, the J end by 1 base, with 14 bases between. Germline V gene sequence: CDR1 MGHRA, CDR2 YSYEKL. The CDR3 DNA reads as TGCGCCAGCAGAGGGGGCAGGGGGGGCACAGATACGCAGTATTTT. It encodes CASRGGRGGTDTQYF.

The chain carries TRBV6-1 and TRBJ2-3; TRBD1 or TRBD2 may be the D gene (5 bases each). The CDR3 sequence is 14 residues long. Trimming removed 3 bases from V and 5 bases from J, with 12 bases in between. CDR1 and CDR2 (germline): MNHNS, SASEGT. The CDR3 DNA follows: TGTGCCAGCAGTGATATTGGGGGAAGAGATACGCAGTATTTT. It translates to CASSDIGGRDTQYF.

The chain is built from TRBV7-8 and TRBJ2-7; D ambiguous. The CDR3 runs to 14 residues. Germline V gene data show CDR1 as SGHVS and CDR2 as FQNEAQ. The germline V and J ends were trimmed by 3 bases and 6 bases, with 15 bases remaining between them. The CDR3 loop reads CASSLLVQVFEQYF. The CDR3 bases are TGTGCCAGCAGCTTGTTGGTTCAGGTCTTCGAGCAGTACTTC. The full variable domain, completed using reference TRBV7-8 and TRBJ2-7, is GAGVSQSPRYKVAKRGQDVALRCDPISGHVSLFWYQQALGQGPEFLTYFQNEAQLDKSGLPSDRFFAERPEGSVSTLKIQRTQQEDSAVYLCASSLLVQVFEQYFGPGTRLTVT.